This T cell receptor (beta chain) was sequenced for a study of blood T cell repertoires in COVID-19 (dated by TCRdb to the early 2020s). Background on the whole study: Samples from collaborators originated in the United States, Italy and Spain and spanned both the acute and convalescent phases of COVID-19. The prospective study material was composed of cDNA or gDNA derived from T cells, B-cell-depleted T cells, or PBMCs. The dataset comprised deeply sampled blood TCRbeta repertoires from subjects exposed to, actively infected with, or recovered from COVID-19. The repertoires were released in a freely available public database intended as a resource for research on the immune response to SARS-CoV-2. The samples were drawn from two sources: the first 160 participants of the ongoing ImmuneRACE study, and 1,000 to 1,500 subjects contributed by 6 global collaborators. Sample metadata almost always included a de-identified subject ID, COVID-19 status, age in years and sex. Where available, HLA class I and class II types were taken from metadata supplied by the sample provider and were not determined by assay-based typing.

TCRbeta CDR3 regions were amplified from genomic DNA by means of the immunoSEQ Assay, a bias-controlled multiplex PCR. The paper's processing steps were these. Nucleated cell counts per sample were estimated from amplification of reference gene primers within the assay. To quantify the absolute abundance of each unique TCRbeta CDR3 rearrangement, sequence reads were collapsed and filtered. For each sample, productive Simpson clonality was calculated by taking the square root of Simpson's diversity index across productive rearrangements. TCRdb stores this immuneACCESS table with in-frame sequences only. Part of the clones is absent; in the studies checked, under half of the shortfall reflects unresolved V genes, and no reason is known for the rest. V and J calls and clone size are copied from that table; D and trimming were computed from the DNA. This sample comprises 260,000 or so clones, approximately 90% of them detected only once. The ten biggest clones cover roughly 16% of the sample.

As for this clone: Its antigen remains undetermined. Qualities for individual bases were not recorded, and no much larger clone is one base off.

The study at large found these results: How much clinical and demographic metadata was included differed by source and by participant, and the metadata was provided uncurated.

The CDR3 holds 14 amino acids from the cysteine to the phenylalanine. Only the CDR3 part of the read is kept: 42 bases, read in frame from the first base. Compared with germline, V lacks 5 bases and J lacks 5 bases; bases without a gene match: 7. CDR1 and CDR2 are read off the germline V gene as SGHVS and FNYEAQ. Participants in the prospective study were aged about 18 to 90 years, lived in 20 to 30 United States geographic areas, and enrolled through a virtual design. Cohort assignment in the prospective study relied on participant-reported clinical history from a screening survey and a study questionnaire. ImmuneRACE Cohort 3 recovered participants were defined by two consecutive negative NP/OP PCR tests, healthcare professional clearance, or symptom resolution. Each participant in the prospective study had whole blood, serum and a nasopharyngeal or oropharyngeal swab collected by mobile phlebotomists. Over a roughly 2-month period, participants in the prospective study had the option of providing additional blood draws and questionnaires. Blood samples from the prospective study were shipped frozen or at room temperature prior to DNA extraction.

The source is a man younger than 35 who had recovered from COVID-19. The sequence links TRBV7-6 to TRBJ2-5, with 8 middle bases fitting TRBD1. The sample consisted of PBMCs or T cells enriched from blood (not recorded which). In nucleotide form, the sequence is TGTGCCAGCAGCCCTTGGACAGGGATGGAGACCCAGTACTTC. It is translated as CASSPWTGMETQYF.